These 20 T cell receptor beta chains originate from one sample sequenced in a study of blood T cell repertoires in COVID-19. Produced via immunoSEQ multiplex PCR; TCRdb's table is partial and in-frame only. The sample gives more than 120,000 clones, approximately 89% of which show up once; roughly 1.6% is in the top ten. Specimen: peripheral blood. Receptors were obtained from a human donor in a cohort sampled during active COVID-19.

The J gene is TRBJ2-3, the V gene TRBV5-1, with D possibly matching TRBD1 (6 bases). The V end was cut by 3 bases, the J end by 7 bases, with 15 bases between. Germline CDR1 reads SGHRS; CDR2 reads YFSETQ. CDR3 length: 14 residues. This chain's CDR3 is CASSSQGLLNTQYF. CDR3 sequence (DNA): TGCGCCAGCAGCTCCCAGGGGCTGCTAAATACGCAGTATTTT.

The V gene is TRBV5-6, the J gene TRBJ2-2, with D uncertain. The length of the CDR3 is 14 residues. Germline CDR1 is SGHDT and CDR2 is YYEEEE. V was clipped by 0 bases and J by 2 bases, with 5 bases between them. CDR3 protein: CASSLGQNTGELFF. CDR3 in DNA: TGTGCCAGCAGCTTGGGACAAAACACCGGGGAGCTGTTTTTT.

The DNA of the CDR3 is TGTGCCAGTAGTCACCCTTATTCCGATGGAGTCGATGGCTACACCTTC. Residues: CASSHPYSDGVDGYTF. The V and J genes are TRBV19 and TRBJ1-2, with D unclear. Germline V lookup: CDR1 LNHDA, CDR2 SQIVND (reference sequence). V lost 5 bases, J lost 6 bases, and 22 bases lay in between. This CDR3 region has 16 residues.

J is TRBJ2-5 and V is TRBV6-5, with D unclear. V shed 2 bases and J shed 5 bases, with 3 bases lying between them. This CDR3 contains 11 residues. Germline CDR1 is MNHEY and CDR2 is SVGAGI. The CDR3 spells CASSYRETQYF. The DNA for the CDR3 is TGTGCCAGCAGTTACCGGGAGACCCAGTACTTC.

This sequence joins TRBV6-2 or TRBV6-3 and TRBJ1-2; D is unresolved. Germline CDR1 is MNHEY and CDR2 is SVGEGT. The V end was cut by 2 bases, the J end by 5 bases, with 15 bases between. CDR3 length: 15 residues. CDR3 sequence: CASSYPRSRPYGYTF. As DNA, the CDR3 is TGTGCCAGCAGTTACCCCCGGAGCCGGCCTTATGGCTACACCTTC.

The V call is TRBV19, the J call TRBJ2-1, with 8 bases that match TRBD2. This CDR3 is 15 amino acids long. The germline V gene encodes CDR1 LNHDA and CDR2 SQIVND (reference sequence). After removal of 5 bases from V and 2 bases from J, the junction contained 5 bases not matched to a gene. The CDR3 sequence is CASSESGGPYNEQFF. The CDR3 region has the DNA TGTGCCAGTAGTGAGAGCGGGGGCCCCTACAATGAGCAGTTCTTC.

This chain joins TRBV5-1 and TRBJ2-5; D is ambiguous. CDR3 length equals 12 residues. From germline, CDR1 is SGHRS and CDR2 YFSETQ. The germline V and J ends were trimmed by 0 bases and 5 bases, with 5 bases remaining between them. The CDR3 coding sequence is TGCGCCAGCAGCTTGGAGGAGGAGACCCAGTACTTC. Protein product: CASSLEEETQYF.

The V and J genes are TRBV13 and TRBJ2-3; D possibly corresponds to TRBD2 (7 bases). Deletions cut 3 bases from V and 5 bases from J, with 15 bases between. Germline V lookup: CDR1 PRHDT, CDR2 FYEKMQ (reference sequence). The length of the CDR3 is 15 residues. The CDR3 DNA sequence: TGTGCCAGCAGCTTGCTTGGGGGGGCGGAAGATACGCAGTATTTT. It codes for CASSLLGGAEDTQYF.

A single count supports this clone. The chain links TRBV18 to TRBJ2-7, with 10 bases fitting TRBD2. This CDR3 has 14 amino acids. Trimming at V came to 4 bases and at J to 6 bases, leaving 6 bases not matched to a gene. Germline V gives CDR1 KGHSH, CDR2 LQKENI. The CDR3 nucleotides read TGTGCCAGCTCACGCGGGACTAGCGTTATCGAGCAGTACTTC. It encodes CASSRGTSVIEQYF. The full variable domain, its missing parts supplied by reference TRBV18 and TRBJ2-7, is NAGVMQNPRHLVRRRGQEARLRCSPMKGHSHVYWYRQLPEEGLKFMVYLQKENIIDESGMPKERFSAEFPKEGPSILRIQQVVRGDSAAYFCASSRGTSVIEQYFGPGTRLTVT.

The chain carries TRBV7-3 and TRBJ1-1; D ambiguous. V was trimmed by 3 bases and J by 3 bases, leaving 8 bases between them. CDR3 length: 13 residues. Germline V gives CDR1 SGHTA, CDR2 FQGTGA. CDR3 loop: CASSFEVDTEAFF. In DNA, the CDR3 is TGTGCCAGCAGCTTCGAGGTCGACACTGAAGCTTTCTTT. Full variable domain (outside the CDR3, taken from reference TRBV7-3 and TRBJ1-1): GAGVSQTPSNKVTEKGKYVELRCDPISGHTALYWYRQSLGQGPEFLIYFQGTGAADDSGLPNDRFFAVRPEGSVSTLKIQRTERGDSAVYLCASSFEVDTEAFFGQGTRLTVV.

The rearrangement joins TRBV29-1 to TRBJ2-2; 10 bases map to TRBD2. Germline lookup yields CDR1 SQVTM and CDR2 ANQGSEA. CDR3 length equals 14 residues. V lost 4 bases and J lost 4; bases outside the gene matches: 3. The CDR3 sequence: CSVGASGGTGELFF. DNA of the CDR3: TGCAGCGTTGGAGCTAGCGGGGGCACCGGGGAGCTGTTTTTT.

Concerning this clone: Other DNA variants within this sample encode the same CDR3. V usage is TRBV3-1 (or the pseudogene TRBV3-2) and J usage is TRBJ2-1, with 10 nucleotides matching TRBD2. Losses at the gene ends were 6 bases for V and 5 bases for J; bases not matched to a gene: 7. The CDR3 has 15 residues. Germline values: CDR1 LGHDT, CDR2 YNNKEL (reference sequence). In DNA, the CDR3 is TGTGCCAGCAGTCAGGGACTAGCGTCCCACAATGAGCAGTTCTTC. Its translation is CASSQGLASHNEQFF.

The chain employs TRBV19 and TRBJ2-3; 8 bases match TRBD1. The CDR3 totals 15 residues. Germline lookup yields CDR1 LNHDA and CDR2 SQIVND (reference sequence). The J segment lost 3 bases and the V segment lost 5 bases, leaving 7 bases of the junction unmatched. The CDR3: CASSDRGSGTDTQYF. The CDR3 nucleotides are TGTGCCAGTAGTGACAGGGGTTCGGGGACAGATACGCAGTATTTT.

The V call is TRBV5-1, the J call TRBJ2-5, with TRBD2 matching over 15 bases. Looked up from germline, CDR1 is SGHRS and CDR2 is YFSETQ. CDR3 length equals 17 residues. J gave up 4 bases and V 4 bases, and 8 bases lay outside the gene matches. DNA of the CDR3: TGCGCCAGCAGCCCCGGACTAGCGGGGGGGCCCACAGAGACCCAGTACTTC. Translating gives CASSPGLAGGPTETQYF.

The J gene is TRBJ2-5, the V gene TRBV6-5, with 8 bases lining up with TRBD1. Germline-derived CDR1 and CDR2 are MNHEY and SVGAGI. V was clipped by 7 bases and J by 5 bases; unmatched bases: 6. This CDR3 has 13 amino acids. CDR3 amino acids: CASKRQGWETQYF. In DNA form, the CDR3 reads TGTGCCAGCAAACGACAGGGGTGGGAGACCCAGTACTTC.

The chain employs TRBV18 and TRBJ2-3; 12 nucleotides line up with TRBD1. The CDR3 has 14 residues. The germline gives CDR1 KGHSH, CDR2 LQKENI. V shed 4 bases, J shed 5 bases, and the junction held 1 base outside the gene matches. The CDR3 region has the DNA TGTGCCAGCTCACGGGACAGGGGGCAAGATACGCAGTATTTT. Translating gives CASSRDRGQDTQYF.

The chain combines TRBV5-1 with TRBJ1-2, with D perhaps TRBD1 (6 bases). This CDR3 has 16 residues. The V end was cut by 4 bases, the J end by 4 bases, with 20 bases between. Germline V gene data show CDR1 as SGHRS and CDR2 as YFSETQ. In nucleotides, the CDR3 is TGCGCCAGCAGCACAGGCACAGGGCCCGCTTCCTATGGCTACACCTTC. Amino acids: CASSTGTGPASYGYTF.

The chain carries TRBV12-3 or TRBV12-4 and TRBJ1-2, with D uncertain. The V end lost 2 bases, the J end lost 10 bases, and 11 bases lay between the germline ends. The CDR3 covers 12 residues. CDR3 nucleotide sequence: TGTGCCAGCAGTTTACTGGGCTACACCTACACCTTC. It codes for CASSLLGYTYTF.

This chain joins TRBV5-1 and TRBJ1-2, with TRBD1 matching over 8 bases. V was clipped by 0 bases and J by 1 base; unmatched bases: 5. This CDR3 has 16 residues. From germline, CDR1 is SGHRS and CDR2 YFSETQ. The CDR3 DNA reads TGCGCCAGCAGCTTGGGGTGGACAGGGCGTAACTATGGCTACACCTTC. Translating it yields CASSLGWTGRNYGYTF.

The chain couples TRBV5-1 to TRBJ2-1; D might be TRBD1 (9 bases). The CDR3 runs 16 residues. Trimming left V 4 bases short and J 8 bases short, with 22 bases between. Germline V lookup: CDR1 SGHRS, CDR2 YFSETQ. CDR3 nucleotides: TGCGCCAGCAGCCGAGACGGGAGGGACAGGGTACATGAGCAGTTCTTC. As protein: CASSRDGRDRVHEQFF.